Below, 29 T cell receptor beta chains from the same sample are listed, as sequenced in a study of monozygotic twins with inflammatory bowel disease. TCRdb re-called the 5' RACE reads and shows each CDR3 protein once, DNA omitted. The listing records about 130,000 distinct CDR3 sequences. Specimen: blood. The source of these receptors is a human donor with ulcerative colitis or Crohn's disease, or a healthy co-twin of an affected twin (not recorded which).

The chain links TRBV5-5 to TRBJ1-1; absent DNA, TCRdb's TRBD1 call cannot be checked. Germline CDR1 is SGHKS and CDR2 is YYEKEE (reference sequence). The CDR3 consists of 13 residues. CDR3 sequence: CASSSTGTTEAFF.

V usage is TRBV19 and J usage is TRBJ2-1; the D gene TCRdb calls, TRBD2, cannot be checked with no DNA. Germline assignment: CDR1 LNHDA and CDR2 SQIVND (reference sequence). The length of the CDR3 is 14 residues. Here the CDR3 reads CASLAGGSYNEQFF. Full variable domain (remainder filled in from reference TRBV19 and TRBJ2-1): DGGITQSPKYLFRKEGQNVTLSCEQNLNHDAMYWYRQDPGQGLRLIYYSQIVNDFQKGDIAEGYSVSREKKESFPLTVTSAQKNPTAFYLCASLAGGSYNEQFFGPGTRLTVL.

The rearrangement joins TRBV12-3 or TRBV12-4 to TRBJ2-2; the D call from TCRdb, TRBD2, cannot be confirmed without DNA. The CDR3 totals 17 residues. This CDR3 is CASTLGVLAVNTGELFF.

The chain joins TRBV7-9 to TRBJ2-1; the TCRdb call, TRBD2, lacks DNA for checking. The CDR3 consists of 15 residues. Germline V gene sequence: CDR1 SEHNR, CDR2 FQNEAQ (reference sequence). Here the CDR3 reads CASRSGRASHNEQFF.

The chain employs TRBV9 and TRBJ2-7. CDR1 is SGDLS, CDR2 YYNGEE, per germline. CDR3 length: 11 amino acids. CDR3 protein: CASSSLGEQYF.

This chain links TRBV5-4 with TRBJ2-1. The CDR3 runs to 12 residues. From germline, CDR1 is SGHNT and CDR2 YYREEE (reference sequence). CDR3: CASSLAWNEQFF.

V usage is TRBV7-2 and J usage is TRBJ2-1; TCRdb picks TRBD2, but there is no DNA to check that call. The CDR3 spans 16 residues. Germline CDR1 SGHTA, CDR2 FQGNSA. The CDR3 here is CASSAPGLAGVGEQFF.

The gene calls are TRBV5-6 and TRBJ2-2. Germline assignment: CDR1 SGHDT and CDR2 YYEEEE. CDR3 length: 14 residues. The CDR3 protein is CASSPGYATGELFF.

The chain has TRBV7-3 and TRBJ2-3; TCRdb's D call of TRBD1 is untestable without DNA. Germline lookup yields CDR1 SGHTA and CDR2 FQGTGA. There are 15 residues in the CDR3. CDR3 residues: CASSLVSTDRLEQYF.

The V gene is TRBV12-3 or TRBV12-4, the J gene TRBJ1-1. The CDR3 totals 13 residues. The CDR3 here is CASTLSRNTEAFF.

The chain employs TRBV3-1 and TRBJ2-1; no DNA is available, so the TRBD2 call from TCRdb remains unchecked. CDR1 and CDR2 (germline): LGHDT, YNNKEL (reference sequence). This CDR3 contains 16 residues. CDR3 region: CASSRLAGGLYNEQFF.

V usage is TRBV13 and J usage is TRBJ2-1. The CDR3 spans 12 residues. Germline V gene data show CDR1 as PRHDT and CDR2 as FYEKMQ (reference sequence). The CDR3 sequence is CASTRSRVEQFF.

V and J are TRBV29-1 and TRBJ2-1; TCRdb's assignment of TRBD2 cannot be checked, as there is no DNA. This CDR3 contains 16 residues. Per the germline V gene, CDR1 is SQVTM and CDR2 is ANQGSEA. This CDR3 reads CSVEKDSGITYNEQFF.

CDR3 protein: CASSLYRRMQFF. The chain recombines TRBV7-2 with TRBJ2-1. The V gene's germline CDR1 is SGHTA and CDR2 FQGNSA. CDR3 length: 12 residues.

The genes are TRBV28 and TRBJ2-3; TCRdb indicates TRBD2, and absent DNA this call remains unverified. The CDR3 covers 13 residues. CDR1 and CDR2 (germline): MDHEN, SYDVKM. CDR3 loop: CASSSRAPDTQYF.

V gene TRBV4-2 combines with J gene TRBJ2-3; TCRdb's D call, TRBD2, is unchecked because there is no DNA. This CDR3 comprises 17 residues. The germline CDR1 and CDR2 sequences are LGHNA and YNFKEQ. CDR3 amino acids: CASSHPPSGSSTDTQYF.

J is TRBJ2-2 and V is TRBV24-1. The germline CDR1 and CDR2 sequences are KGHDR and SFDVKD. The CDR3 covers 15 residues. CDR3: CATSDSNEVTGELFF.

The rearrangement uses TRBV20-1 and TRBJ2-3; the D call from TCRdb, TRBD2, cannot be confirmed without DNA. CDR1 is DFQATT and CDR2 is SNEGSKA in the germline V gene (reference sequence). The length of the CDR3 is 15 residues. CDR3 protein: CSARVGSSGSYTQYF.

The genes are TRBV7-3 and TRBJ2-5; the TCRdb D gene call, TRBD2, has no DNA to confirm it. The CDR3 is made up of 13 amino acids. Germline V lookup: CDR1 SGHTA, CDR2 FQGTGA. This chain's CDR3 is CASSPDRLGSLYF.

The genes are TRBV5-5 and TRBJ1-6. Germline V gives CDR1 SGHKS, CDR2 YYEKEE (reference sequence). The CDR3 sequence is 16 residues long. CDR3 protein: CASSPAQGVRHSPLHF. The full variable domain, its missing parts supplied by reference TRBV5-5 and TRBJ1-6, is DAGVTQSPTHLIKTRGQQVTLRCSPISGHKSVSWYQQVLGQGPQFIFQYYEKEERGRGNFPDRFSARQFPNYSSELNVNALLLGDSALYLCASSPAQGVRHSPLHFGNGTRLTVT.

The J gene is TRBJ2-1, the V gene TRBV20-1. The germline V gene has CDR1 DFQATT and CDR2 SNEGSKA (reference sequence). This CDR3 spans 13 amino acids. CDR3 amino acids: CSAPLSSYNEQFF.

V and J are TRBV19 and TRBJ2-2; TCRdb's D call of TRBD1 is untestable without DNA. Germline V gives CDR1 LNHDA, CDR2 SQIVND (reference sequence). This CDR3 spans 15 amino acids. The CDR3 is CASKVGQGHTGELFF.

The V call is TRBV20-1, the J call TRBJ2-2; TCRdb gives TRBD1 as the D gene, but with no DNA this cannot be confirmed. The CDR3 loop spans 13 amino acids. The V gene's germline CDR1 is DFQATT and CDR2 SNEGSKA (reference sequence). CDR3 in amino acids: CSIKLRATGELFF.

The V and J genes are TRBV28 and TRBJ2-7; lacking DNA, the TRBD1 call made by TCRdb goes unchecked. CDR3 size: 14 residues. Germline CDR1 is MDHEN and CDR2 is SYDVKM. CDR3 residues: CASRGTGRSYEQYF.

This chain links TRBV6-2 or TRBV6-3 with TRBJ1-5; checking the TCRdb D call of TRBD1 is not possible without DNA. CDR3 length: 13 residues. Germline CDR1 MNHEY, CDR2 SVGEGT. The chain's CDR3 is CVTRDDSSQPQHF.

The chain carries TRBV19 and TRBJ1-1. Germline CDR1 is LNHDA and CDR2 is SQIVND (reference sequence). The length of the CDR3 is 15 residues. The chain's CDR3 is CASRGQRRMNTEAFF.

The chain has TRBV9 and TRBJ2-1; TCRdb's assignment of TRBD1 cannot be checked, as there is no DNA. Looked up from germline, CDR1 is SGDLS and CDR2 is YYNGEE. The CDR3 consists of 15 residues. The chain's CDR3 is CASSRPDRGLNEQFF.

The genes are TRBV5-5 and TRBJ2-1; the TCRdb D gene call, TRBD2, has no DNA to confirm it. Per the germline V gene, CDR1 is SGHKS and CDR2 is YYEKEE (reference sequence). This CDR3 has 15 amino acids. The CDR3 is CASSWRLAANNEQFF. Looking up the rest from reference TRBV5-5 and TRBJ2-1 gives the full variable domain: DAGVTQSPTHLIKTRGQQVTLRCSPISGHKSVSWYQQVLGQGPQFIFQYYEKEERGRGNFPDRFSARQFPNYSSELNVNALLLGDSALYLCASSWRLAANNEQFFGPGTRLTVL.

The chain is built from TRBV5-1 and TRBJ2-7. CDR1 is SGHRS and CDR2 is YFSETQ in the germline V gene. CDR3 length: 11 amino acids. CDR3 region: CASSVSYEQYF.